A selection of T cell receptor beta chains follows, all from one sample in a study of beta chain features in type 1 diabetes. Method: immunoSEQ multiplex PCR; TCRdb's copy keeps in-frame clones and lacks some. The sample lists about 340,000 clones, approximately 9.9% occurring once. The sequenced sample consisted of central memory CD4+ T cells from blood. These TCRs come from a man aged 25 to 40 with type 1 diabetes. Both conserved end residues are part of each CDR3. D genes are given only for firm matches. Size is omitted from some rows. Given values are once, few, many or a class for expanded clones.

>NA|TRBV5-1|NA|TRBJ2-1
TGCGCCAGCAGCTTGGGAGAACAGACCTACAATGAGCAGTTCTTC
CASSLGEQTYNEQFF
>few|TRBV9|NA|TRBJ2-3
TGTGCCAGCAGCGTAGGGGGGGATACGCAGTATTTT
CASSVGGDTQYF
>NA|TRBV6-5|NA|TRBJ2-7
TGTGCCAGCAGAGGCAGGGGCCTGTCCTACGAGCAGTACTTC
CASRGRGLSYEQYF
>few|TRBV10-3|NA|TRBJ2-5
TGTGCCATCAGTGAGTCGACGGGGGCGGAGACCCAGTACTTC
CAISESTGAETQYF
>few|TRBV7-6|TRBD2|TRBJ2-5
TGTGCCAGCAGCCCAGCGGGGGCAGTCCAAGAGACCCAGTACTTC
CASSPAGAVQETQYF
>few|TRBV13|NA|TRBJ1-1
TGTGCCAGCAGCCGCGCCCCGGACACTGAAGCTTTCTTT
CASSRAPDTEAFF
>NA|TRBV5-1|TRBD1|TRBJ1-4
TGCGCCAGCAGCTTTACGACAGGGGGGAGTGAAAAACTGTTTTTT
CASSFTTGGSEKLFF
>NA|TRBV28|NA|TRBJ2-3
TGTGCCAGCAGCGTAGGGTACCTCAGGGATACGCAGTATTTT
CASSVGYLRDTQYF
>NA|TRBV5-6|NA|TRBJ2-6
TGTGCCAGCAGACCCACTGGGGCCAACGTCCTGACTTTC
CASRPTGANVLTF
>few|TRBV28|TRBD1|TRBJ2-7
TGTGCCAGCAGCGCTAGTAGGGACAGGGTCTCCTACGAGCAGTACTTC
CASSASRDRVSYEQYF
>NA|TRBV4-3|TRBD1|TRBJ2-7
TGCGCCAGCAGCCAAGTGGGACAGGGAGGCGAGCAGTACTTC
CASSQVGQGGEQYF
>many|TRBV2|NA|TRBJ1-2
TGTGCCAGCAGTGGGCGGGGTGTCTATGGCTACACCTTC
CASSGRGVYGYTF
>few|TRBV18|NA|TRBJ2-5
TGTGCCAGCTCACCTCGGGGGCAAGAGACCCAGTACTTC
CASSPRGQETQYF
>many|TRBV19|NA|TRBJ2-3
TGTGCCAGTAGTATGCCCCAGGCACGAACGCAGTATTTT
CASSMPQARTQYF
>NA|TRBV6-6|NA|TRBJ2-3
TGTGCCAGCAGTTACACAATTAGCACAGATACGCAGTATTTT
CASSYTISTDTQYF
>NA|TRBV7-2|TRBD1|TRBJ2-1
TGTGCCAGCAGCTTACACCCCCCGGGGGACAGGGGAGACAATGAGCAGTTCTTC
CASSLHPPGDRGDNEQFF
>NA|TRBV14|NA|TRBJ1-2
TGTGCCAGCAGCACGACGAACTATGGCTACACCTTC
CASSTTNYGYTF
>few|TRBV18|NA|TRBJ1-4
TGTGCCAGCTCAGCAGGCAGGGGCGAAAAACTGTTTTTT
CASSAGRGEKLFF
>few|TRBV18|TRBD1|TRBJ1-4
TGTGCCAGCTCACCAGGGACAGGCCATGAAAAACTGTTTTTT
CASSPGTGHEKLFF
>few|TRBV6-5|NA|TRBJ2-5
TGTGCCAGCGCCGGGGACGGGATCCAAGAGACCCAGTACTTC
CASAGDGIQETQYF
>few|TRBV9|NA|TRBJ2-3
TGTGCCAGCAGCCCTTGGACTGATACTTCTAGCACAGATACGCAGTATTTT
CASSPWTDTSSTDTQYF
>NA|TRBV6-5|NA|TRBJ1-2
TGTGCCAGCAGTTACTCGAGTGGGCAGGCCTACTATGGCTACACCTTC
CASSYSSGQAYYGYTF
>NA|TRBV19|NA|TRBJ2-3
TGTGCCAGTAGTACCCTTAGCGGAGCAAGCACAGATACGCAGTATTTT
CASSTLSGASTDTQYF
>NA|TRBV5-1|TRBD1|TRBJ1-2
TGCGCCAGCAGCTTTGACAGGGCTGGCTACACCTTC
CASSFDRAGYTF
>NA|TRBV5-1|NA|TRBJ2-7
TGCGCCAGCAGCTTGGAGGCCCAGGGGCGCACCTCCTACGAGCAGTACTTC
CASSLEAQGRTSYEQYF
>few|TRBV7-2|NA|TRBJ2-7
TGTGCCAGCAGCTTAGCAGGGGTGGACGAGCAGTACTTC
CASSLAGVDEQYF
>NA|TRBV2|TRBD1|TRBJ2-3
TGTGCCAGCAGTGAGGACCAGGGGGCTACAGATACGCAGTATTTT
CASSEDQGATDTQYF
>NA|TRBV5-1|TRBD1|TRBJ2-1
TGCGCCAGCAGCTTGGCCCGACAGGGTTTGGATGAGCAGTTCTTC
CASSLARQGLDEQFF
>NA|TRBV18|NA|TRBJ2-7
TGTGCCAGCTCACCAAGTGTGGGCTACGAGCAGTACTTC
CASSPSVGYEQYF
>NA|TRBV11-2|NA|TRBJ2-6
TGTGCCAGCATGGGCTCTGGGGCCAACGTCCTGACTTTC
CASMGSGANVLTF
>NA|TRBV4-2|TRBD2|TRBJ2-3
TGTGCCAGCAGCCAAGTACTAGCGGGGGGCCGCACAGATACGCAGTATTTT
CASSQVLAGGRTDTQYF
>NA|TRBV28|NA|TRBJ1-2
TGTGCCAGCAGTTCCCGGGACAAGGAAAACTATGGCTACACCTTC
CASSSRDKENYGYTF
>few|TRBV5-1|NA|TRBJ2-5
TGCGCCAGCAGCTTGGGAGCTGGAAAAGAGACCCAGTACTTC
CASSLGAGKETQYF
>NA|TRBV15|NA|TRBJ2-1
TGTGCCACCAGCAGAGGTAAAGGACAGAGCTCCTACAATGAGCAGTTCTTC
CATSRGKGQSSYNEQFF
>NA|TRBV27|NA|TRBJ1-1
TGTGCCAGCAGTTTCCGTGGTGGGGCAGGGCGAACTGAAGCTTTCTTT
CASSFRGGAGRTEAFF
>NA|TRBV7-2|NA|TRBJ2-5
TGTGCCAGCGTGGCGGGGAGAGAGACCCAGTACTTC
CASVAGRETQYF
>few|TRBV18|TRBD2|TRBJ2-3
TGTGCCAGCTCACCACCTGGACTAGCGGGGGTAGTAGATACGCAGTATTTT
CASSPPGLAGVVDTQYF
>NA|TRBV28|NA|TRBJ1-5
TGTGCCAGCAGGGGTGAGTGGGGGTCTCAGCCCCAGCATTTT
CASRGEWGSQPQHF